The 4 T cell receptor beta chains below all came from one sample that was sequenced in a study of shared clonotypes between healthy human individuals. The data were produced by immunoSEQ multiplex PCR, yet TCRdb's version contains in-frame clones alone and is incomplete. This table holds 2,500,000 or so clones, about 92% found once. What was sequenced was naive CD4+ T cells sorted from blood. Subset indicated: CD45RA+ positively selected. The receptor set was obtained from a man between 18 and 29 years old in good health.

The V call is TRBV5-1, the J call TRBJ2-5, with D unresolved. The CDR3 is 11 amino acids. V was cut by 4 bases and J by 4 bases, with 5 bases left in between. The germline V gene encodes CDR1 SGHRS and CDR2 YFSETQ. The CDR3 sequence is CASSRLETQYF. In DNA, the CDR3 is TGCGCCAGCAGCCGTTTAGAGACCCAGTACTTC.

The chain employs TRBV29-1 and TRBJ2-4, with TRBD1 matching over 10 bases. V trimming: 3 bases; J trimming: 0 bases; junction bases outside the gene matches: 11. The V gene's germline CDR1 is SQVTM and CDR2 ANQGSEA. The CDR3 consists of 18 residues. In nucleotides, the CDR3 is TGCAGCGTTGACATCATACCCGGGACAGGGGCAGCCAAAAACATTCAGTACTTC. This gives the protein CSVDIIPGTGAAKNIQYF. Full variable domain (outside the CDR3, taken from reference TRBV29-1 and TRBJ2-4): SAVISQKPSRDICQRGTSLTIQCQVDSQVTMMFWYRQQPGQSLTLIATANQGSEATYESGFVIDKFPISRPNLTFSTLTVSNMSPEDSSIYLCSVDIIPGTGAAKNIQYFGAGTRLSVL.

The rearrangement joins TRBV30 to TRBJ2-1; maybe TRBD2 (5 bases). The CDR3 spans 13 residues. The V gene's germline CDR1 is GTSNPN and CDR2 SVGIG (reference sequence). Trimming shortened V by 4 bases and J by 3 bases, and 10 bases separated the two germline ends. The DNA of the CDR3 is TGTGCCTGGACCTCGGGAAACTACAATGAGCAGTTCTTC. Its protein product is CAWTSGNYNEQFF.

CDR3: CASSSRDSGNTIYF. CDR3 DNA: TGTGCCAGCAGTTCGAGGGATTCTGGAAACACCATATATTTT. This chain uses TRBV6-1 with TRBJ1-3; D remains unclear. This CDR3 has 14 residues. V was trimmed by 5 bases and J by 1 base, leaving 9 bases between them. Germline loops: CDR1 MNHNS, CDR2 SASEGT.